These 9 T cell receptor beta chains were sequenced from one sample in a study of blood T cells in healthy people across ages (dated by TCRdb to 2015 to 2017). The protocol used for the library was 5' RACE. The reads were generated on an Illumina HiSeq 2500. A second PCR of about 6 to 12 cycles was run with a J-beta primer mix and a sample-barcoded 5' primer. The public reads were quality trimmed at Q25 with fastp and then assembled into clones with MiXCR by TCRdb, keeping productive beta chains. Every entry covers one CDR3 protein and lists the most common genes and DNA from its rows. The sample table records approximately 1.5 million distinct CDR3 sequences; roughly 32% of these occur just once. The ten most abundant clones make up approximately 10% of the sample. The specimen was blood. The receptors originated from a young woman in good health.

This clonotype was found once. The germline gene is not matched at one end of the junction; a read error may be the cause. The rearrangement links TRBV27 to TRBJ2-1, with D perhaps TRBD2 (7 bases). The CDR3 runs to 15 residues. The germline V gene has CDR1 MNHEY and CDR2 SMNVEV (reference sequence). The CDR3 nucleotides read TGTGCCAGCAGTTTTCTTCCCGGGGGGCGAAATGAGCGGTTCTTC. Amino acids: CASSFLPGGRNERFF.

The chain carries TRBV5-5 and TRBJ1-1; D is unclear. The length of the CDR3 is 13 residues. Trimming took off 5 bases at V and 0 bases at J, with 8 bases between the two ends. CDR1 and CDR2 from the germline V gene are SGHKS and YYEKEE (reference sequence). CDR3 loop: CASRREVNTEAFF. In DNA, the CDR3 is TGTGCCAGCAGGAGGGAGGTGAACACTGAAGCTTTCTTT.

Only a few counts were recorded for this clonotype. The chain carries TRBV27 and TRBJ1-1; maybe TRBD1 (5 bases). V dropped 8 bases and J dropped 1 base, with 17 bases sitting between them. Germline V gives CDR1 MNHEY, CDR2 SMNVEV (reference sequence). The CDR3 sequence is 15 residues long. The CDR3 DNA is TGTGCCAGCCGTGGCCCTGCTGGGGGGAACACTGAAGCTTTCTTT. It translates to CASRGPAGGNTEAFF.

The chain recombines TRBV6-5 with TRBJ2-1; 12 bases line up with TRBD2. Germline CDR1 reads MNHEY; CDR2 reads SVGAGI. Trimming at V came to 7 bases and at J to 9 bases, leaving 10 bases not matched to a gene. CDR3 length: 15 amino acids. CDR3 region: CASNALAGGSVEQFF. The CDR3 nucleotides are TGTGCCAGCAACGCACTAGCGGGGGGTAGTGTTGAGCAGTTCTTC.

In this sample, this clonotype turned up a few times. Written as DNA, the CDR3 is TGTGCCAGCAGCCAGGGGGGGGAAGGCTACGAGCAGTACTTC. It specifies CASSQGGEGYEQYF. The chain has TRBV7-9 and TRBJ2-7, with D possibly being TRBD1 or TRBD2 (7 bases each). V lost 5 bases to trimming and J lost 3 bases, with 14 bases between them. Looked up from germline, CDR1 is SEHNR and CDR2 is FQNEAQ (reference sequence). The CDR3 is 14 residues long. The whole variable domain, remainder taken from reference TRBV7-9 and TRBJ2-7, is DTGVSQNPRHKITKRGQNVTFRCDPISEHNRLYWYRQTLGQGPEFLTYFQNEAQLEKSRLLSDRFSAERPKGSFSTLEIQRTEQGDSAMYLCASSQGGEGYEQYFGPGTRLTVT.

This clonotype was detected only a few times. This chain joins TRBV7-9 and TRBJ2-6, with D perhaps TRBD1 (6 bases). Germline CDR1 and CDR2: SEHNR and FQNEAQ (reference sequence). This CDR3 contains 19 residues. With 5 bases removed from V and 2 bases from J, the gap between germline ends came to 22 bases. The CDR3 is CASSLNTDRRRAGANVLTF. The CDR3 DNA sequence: TGTGCCAGCAGCCTAAATACAGACAGGCGCCGGGCTGGGGCCAACGTCCTGACTTTC. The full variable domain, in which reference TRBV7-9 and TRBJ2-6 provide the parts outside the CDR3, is DTGVSQNPRHKITKRGQNVTFRCDPISEHNRLYWYRQTLGQGPEFLTYFQNEAQLEKSRLLSDRFSAERPKGSFSTLEIQRTEQGDSAMYLCASSLNTDRRRAGANVLTFGAGSRLTVL.

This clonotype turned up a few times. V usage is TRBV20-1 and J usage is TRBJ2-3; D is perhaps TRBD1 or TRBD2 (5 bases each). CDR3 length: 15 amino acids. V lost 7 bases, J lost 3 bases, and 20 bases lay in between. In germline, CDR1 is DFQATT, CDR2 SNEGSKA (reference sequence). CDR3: CSGALGTRSTDTQYF. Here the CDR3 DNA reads TGCAGTGGTGCGCTAGGGACCCGGAGTACAGATACGCAGTATTTT.

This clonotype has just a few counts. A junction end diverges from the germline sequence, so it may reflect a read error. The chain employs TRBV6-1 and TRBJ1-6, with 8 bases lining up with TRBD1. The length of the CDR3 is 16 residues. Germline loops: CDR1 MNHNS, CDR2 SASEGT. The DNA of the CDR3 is TGTGCCAGTAGTGAAGCTCCCAGACAGGGGTATTCACCCCTCCACTTT. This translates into CASSEAPRQGYSPLHF.

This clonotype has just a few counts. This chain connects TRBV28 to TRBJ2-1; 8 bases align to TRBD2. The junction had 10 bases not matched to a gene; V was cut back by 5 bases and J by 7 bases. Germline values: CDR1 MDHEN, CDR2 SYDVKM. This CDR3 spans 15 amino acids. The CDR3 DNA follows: TGTGCCAGCAGTCCCCGGGGTAGCGGGACTAATGAGCAGTTCTTC. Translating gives CASSPRGSGTNEQFF. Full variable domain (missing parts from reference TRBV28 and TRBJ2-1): DVKVTQSSRYLVKRTGEKVFLECVQDMDHENMFWYRQDPGLGLRLIYFSYDVKMKEKGDIPEGYSVSREKKERFSLILESASTNQTSMYLCASSPRGSGTNEQFFGPGTRLTVL.